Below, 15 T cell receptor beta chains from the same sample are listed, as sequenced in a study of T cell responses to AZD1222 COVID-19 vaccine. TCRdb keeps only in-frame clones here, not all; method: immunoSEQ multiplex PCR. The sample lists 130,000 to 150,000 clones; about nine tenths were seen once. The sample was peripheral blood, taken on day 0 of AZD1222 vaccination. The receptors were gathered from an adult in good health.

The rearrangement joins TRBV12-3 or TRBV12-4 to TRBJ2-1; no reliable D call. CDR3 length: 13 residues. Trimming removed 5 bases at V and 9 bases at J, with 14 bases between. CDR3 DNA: TGTGCCAGCAGTCTTCCCACTACGGTTGAGCAGTTCTTC. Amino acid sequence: CASSLPTTVEQFF.

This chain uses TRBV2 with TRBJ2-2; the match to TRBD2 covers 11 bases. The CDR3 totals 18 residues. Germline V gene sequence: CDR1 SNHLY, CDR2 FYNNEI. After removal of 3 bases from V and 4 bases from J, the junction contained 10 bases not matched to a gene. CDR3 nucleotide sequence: TGTGCCAGCAGTGAGCGGGAACTAGCGGGGGCAAGCACCGGGGAGCTGTTTTTT. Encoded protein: CASSERELAGASTGELFF.

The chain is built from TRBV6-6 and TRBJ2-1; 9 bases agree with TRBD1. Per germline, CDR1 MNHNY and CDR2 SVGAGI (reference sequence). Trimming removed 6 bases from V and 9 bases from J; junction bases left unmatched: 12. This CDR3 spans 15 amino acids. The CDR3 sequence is CASSETGTGLGEQFF. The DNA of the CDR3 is TGTGCCAGCAGCGAAACCGGGACAGGGTTGGGTGAGCAGTTCTTC.

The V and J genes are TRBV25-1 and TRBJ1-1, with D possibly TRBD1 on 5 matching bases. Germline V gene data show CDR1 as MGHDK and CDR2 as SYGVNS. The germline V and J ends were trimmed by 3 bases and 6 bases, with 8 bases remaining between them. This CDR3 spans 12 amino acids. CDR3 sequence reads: CASSEGGPEAFF. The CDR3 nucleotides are TGTGCCAGCAGTGAGGGGGGTCCTGAAGCTTTCTTT.

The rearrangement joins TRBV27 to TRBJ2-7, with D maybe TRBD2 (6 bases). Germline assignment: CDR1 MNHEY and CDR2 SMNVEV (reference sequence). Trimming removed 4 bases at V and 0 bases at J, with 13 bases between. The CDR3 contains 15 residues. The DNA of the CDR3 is TGTGCCAGCAGTTGGGCGGCGGGGAGCTCCTACGAGCAGTACTTC. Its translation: CASSWAAGSSYEQYF.

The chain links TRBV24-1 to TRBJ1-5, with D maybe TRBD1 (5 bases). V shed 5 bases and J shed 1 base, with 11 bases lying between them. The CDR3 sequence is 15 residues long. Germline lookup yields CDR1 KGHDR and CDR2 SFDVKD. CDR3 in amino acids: CATSAGGDSNQPQHF. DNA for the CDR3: TGTGCCACCAGTGCGGGGGGGGACAGCAATCAGCCCCAGCATTTT.

The CDR3: CASSANTALKNTEAFF. The CDR3 region has the DNA TGTGCCAGCAGCGCGAATACAGCCCTTAAGAACACTGAAGCTTTCTTT. The chain links TRBV9 to TRBJ1-1; D is unresolved. V was pared by 3 bases and J by 1 base, with 16 bases between. CDR1 is SGDLS, CDR2 YYNGEE, per germline. The CDR3 is made up of 16 amino acids.

CDR3 residues: CASSVAPLTNEQFF. The DNA of the CDR3 is TGTGCCAGCAGCGTAGCCCCACTTACCAATGAGCAGTTCTTC. The chain carries TRBV9 and TRBJ2-1; D is unresolved. Trimming cost V 0 bases and J 6 bases, with 10 bases left between them. The CDR3 length is 14 residues. Per germline, CDR1 SGDLS and CDR2 YYNGEE.

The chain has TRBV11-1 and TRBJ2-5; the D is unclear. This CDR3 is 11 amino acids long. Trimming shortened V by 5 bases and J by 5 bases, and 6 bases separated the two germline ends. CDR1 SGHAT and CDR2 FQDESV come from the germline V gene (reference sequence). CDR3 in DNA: TGTGCCAGCAGCCTTCGGGAGACCCAGTACTTC. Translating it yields CASSLRETQYF.

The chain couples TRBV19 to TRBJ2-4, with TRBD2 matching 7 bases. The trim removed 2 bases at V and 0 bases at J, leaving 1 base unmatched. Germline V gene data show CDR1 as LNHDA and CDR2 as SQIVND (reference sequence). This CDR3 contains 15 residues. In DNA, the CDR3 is TGTGCCAGTAGTATAACGGGAGGAGCCAAAAACATTCAGTACTTC. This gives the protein CASSITGGAKNIQYF.

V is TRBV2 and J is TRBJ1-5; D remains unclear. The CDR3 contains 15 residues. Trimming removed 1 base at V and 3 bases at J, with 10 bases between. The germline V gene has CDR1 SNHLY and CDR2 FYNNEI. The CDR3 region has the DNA TGTGCCAGCAGTGAAGGTCAGGCGAACAATCAGCCCCAGCATTTT. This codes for CASSEGQANNQPQHF.

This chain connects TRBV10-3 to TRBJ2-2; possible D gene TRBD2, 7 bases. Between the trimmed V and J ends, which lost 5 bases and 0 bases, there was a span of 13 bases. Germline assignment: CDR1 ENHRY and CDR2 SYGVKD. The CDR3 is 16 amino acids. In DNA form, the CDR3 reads TGTGCCATCAGTTTTACGGGGGGCTCGAACACCGGGGAGCTGTTTTTT. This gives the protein CAISFTGGSNTGELFF.

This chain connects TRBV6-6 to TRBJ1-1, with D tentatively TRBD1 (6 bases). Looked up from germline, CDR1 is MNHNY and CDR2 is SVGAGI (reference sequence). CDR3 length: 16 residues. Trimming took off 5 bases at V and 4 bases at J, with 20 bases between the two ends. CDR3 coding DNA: TGTGCCAGCAGTCACCGCCTACAGGGAGTAGTCACTGAAGCTTTCTTT. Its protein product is CASSHRLQGVVTEAFF.

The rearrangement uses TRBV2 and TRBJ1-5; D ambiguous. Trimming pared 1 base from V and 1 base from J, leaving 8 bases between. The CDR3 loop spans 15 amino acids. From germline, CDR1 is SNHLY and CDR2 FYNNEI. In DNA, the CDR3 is TGTGCCAGCAGTGAAGGGGTTTTGAGCAATCAGCCCCAGCATTTT. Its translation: CASSEGVLSNQPQHF.

CDR3 residues: CASSYLGTHGGYTF. The CDR3 DNA reads TGTGCCAGCAGCTACCTGGGAACTCACGGGGGCTACACCTTC. The chain has TRBV7-8 and TRBJ1-2; D is unresolved. Germline CDR1 SGHVS, CDR2 FQNEAQ. The germline V and J ends were trimmed by 4 bases and 8 bases, with 17 bases remaining between them. CDR3 size: 14 residues.